These T cell receptor beta chains were read from a single sample in a study of cytomegalovirus exposure and HLA in healthy donors. Some clones are missing from TCRdb's copy, which holds only in-frame ones; the method was immunoSEQ multiplex PCR. Here the sample spans around 70,000 clones, approximately 90% being singletons. The sequenced sample was PBMCs. The origin of the receptors is a young woman in good health and CMV-seronegative. The CDR3 runs from the conserved cysteine through the conserved F or W. Fields, in order: D gene, V gene, CDR3 length, clone size, J gene, CDR3 DNA, CDR3 protein. D genes are given only for firm matches. Clone sizes are given selectively: once, few, many, or a class where the clone is expanded.

d_call: -
v_call: TRBV6-6
cdr3_length: 15
clone_size: -
j_call: TRBJ1-3
cdr3_nt: TGTGCCAGCAGTTACGCCCCCAGGCTCGGAAACACCATATATTTT
cdr3_aa: CASSYAPRLGNTIYF

d_call: -
v_call: TRBV7-2
cdr3_length: 15
clone_size: -
j_call: TRBJ1-5
cdr3_nt: TGTGCCAGCAGCTTTGAACAGGGCAGCAATCAGCCCCAGCATTTT
cdr3_aa: CASSFEQGSNQPQHF

d_call: TRBD2
v_call: TRBV19
cdr3_length: 16
clone_size: few
j_call: TRBJ2-1
cdr3_nt: TGTGCCAGTAGGGGGACTAGCGGAAGCTCCTACAATGAGCAGTTCTTC
cdr3_aa: CASRGTSGSSYNEQFF

d_call: -
v_call: TRBV7-2
cdr3_length: 14
clone_size: -
j_call: TRBJ2-2
cdr3_nt: TGTGCCAGCAGCTTAGTCAGAGGTGCCGGGGAGCTGTTTTTT
cdr3_aa: CASSLVRGAGELFF

d_call: TRBD2
v_call: TRBV5-1
cdr3_length: 15
clone_size: -
j_call: TRBJ2-3
cdr3_nt: TGCGCCAGCAGCTTGTGGGGCGGGAGCCCAGATACGCAGTATTTT
cdr3_aa: CASSLWGGSPDTQYF

d_call: TRBD1
v_call: TRBV6-5
cdr3_length: 14
clone_size: -
j_call: TRBJ1-2
cdr3_nt: TGTGCCAGCAGGACCCGACAGGGGGTAGAAGGCTACACCTTC
cdr3_aa: CASRTRQGVEGYTF

d_call: -
v_call: TRBV12-5
cdr3_length: 13
clone_size: -
j_call: TRBJ2-2
cdr3_nt: TGTGCTAGTGGTTACAATCTTGGCGGGGAGCTGTTTTTT
cdr3_aa: CASGYNLGGELFF

d_call: -
v_call: TRBV4-1
cdr3_length: 16
clone_size: -
j_call: TRBJ2-5
cdr3_nt: TGCGCCAGACAATACTTGACAGGCCCAGTGGGGGAGACCCAGTACTTC
cdr3_aa: CARQYLTGPVGETQYF

d_call: TRBD1
v_call: TRBV10-3
cdr3_length: 13
clone_size: -
j_call: TRBJ2-5
cdr3_nt: TGTGCCATCAGGACGGACAGGGGGGAGACCCAGTACTTC
cdr3_aa: CAIRTDRGETQYF

d_call: TRBD2
v_call: TRBV5-3
cdr3_length: 16
clone_size: -
j_call: TRBJ2-3
cdr3_nt: TGTGCCAGAAGCCCTATAGCGGGAGTCCCTAGAGATACGCAGTATTTT
cdr3_aa: CARSPIAGVPRDTQYF

d_call: TRBD2
v_call: TRBV5-1
cdr3_length: 15
clone_size: -
j_call: TRBJ2-5
cdr3_nt: TGCGCCAGTCAGACTAGCGGGAGACCCCAAGAGACCCAGTACTTC
cdr3_aa: CASQTSGRPQETQYF

d_call: -
v_call: TRBV28
cdr3_length: 15
clone_size: -
j_call: TRBJ2-7
cdr3_nt: TGTGCCAGCAGTTTGATGGCTAGCCTTTCCTACGAGCAGTACTTC
cdr3_aa: CASSLMASLSYEQYF

d_call: TRBD1
v_call: TRBV11-3
cdr3_length: 17
clone_size: -
j_call: TRBJ1-1
cdr3_nt: TGTGCCAGCAGCTCGAGAGCGGGACAGGGCGGTGGCACTGAAGCTTTCTTT
cdr3_aa: CASSSRAGQGGGTEAFF

d_call: -
v_call: TRBV6-6
cdr3_length: 12
clone_size: -
j_call: TRBJ1-2
cdr3_nt: TGTGCCAGCAGTTCCCACGTCCAGGAAGACACCTTC
cdr3_aa: CASSSHVQEDTF

d_call: -
v_call: TRBV27
cdr3_length: 13
clone_size: -
j_call: TRBJ2-7
cdr3_nt: TGTGCCAGCAGCATATACTATTCCTACGAGCAGTACTTC
cdr3_aa: CASSIYYSYEQYF

d_call: TRBD1
v_call: TRBV25-1
cdr3_length: 14
clone_size: -
j_call: TRBJ2-7
cdr3_nt: TGTGCCAGCAGTGAGCGGGACAGGGGGCCCGTGCAGTACTTC
cdr3_aa: CASSERDRGPVQYF

d_call: -
v_call: TRBV30
cdr3_length: 13
clone_size: -
j_call: TRBJ1-2
cdr3_nt: TGTGCCTGGTGGCGGGTTCGAGTTTATGGCTACACCTTC
cdr3_aa: CAWWRVRVYGYTF

d_call: -
v_call: TRBV18
cdr3_length: 16
clone_size: -
j_call: TRBJ2-6
cdr3_nt: TGTGCCAGCTCACCAAATCCCGGCTCTGGGGCCAACGTCCTGACTTTC
cdr3_aa: CASSPNPGSGANVLTF

d_call: TRBD2
v_call: TRBV5-1
cdr3_length: 14
clone_size: -
j_call: TRBJ2-3
cdr3_nt: TGCGCCAGCCGCCTAGCGGGAGGGCCGGATACGCAGTATTTT
cdr3_aa: CASRLAGGPDTQYF

d_call: TRBD1
v_call: TRBV6-5
cdr3_length: 14
clone_size: -
j_call: TRBJ2-7
cdr3_nt: TGTGCCAGCAGTTATGACAGGGTCGCCCACGAGCAGTACTTC
cdr3_aa: CASSYDRVAHEQYF

d_call: TRBD1
v_call: TRBV2
cdr3_length: 11
clone_size: -
j_call: TRBJ2-1
cdr3_nt: TGTGCCAGCAGTGAAGGGGACAGGGACTTCTTC
cdr3_aa: CASSEGDRDFF

d_call: -
v_call: TRBV7-3
cdr3_length: 15
clone_size: -
j_call: TRBJ2-3
cdr3_nt: TGTGCCAGCAGCTTAAGTAGCGGTAGCACAGATACGCAGTATTTT
cdr3_aa: CASSLSSGSTDTQYF

d_call: -
v_call: TRBV6-5
cdr3_length: 13
clone_size: -
j_call: TRBJ2-5
cdr3_nt: TGTGCCAGCAGTTACTCGAGGCGAGAGACCCAGTACTTC
cdr3_aa: CASSYSRRETQYF

d_call: TRBD1
v_call: TRBV28
cdr3_length: 15
clone_size: -
j_call: TRBJ1-1
cdr3_nt: TGTGCCAGCAGTCCAACACAGGGGTGGAACACTGAAGCTTTCTTT
cdr3_aa: CASSPTQGWNTEAFF

d_call: TRBD2
v_call: TRBV9
cdr3_length: 18
clone_size: once
j_call: TRBJ2-3
cdr3_nt: TGTGCCAGCAGCCCAATCGGGACTAGCGGAAAAAACACAGATACGCAGTATTTT
cdr3_aa: CASSPIGTSGKNTDTQYF

d_call: -
v_call: TRBV5-1
cdr3_length: 16
clone_size: -
j_call: TRBJ1-1
cdr3_nt: TGCGCCAGCAGCCCCGAAGGGGCGCTCATGAACACTGAAGCTTTCTTT
cdr3_aa: CASSPEGALMNTEAFF

d_call: -
v_call: TRBV25-1
cdr3_length: 15
clone_size: -
j_call: TRBJ1-5
cdr3_nt: TGTGCCAGCAGTGATCACGGTCTTAGCAATCAGCCCCAGCATTTT
cdr3_aa: CASSDHGLSNQPQHF

d_call: TRBD1
v_call: TRBV5-5
cdr3_length: 14
clone_size: -
j_call: TRBJ2-5
cdr3_nt: TGTGCCAGCAGCACCTTAACAGGGGAAGAGACCCAGTACTTC
cdr3_aa: CASSTLTGEETQYF

d_call: -
v_call: TRBV6-4
cdr3_length: 13
clone_size: -
j_call: TRBJ2-3
cdr3_nt: TGTGCCAGCAGTGACCAGGCTGCGGATACGCAGTATTTT
cdr3_aa: CASSDQAADTQYF

d_call: -
v_call: TRBV6-5
cdr3_length: 14
clone_size: -
j_call: TRBJ2-7
cdr3_nt: TGTGCCAGCAGGGAGACAGTACTCCCCTACGAGCAGTACTTC
cdr3_aa: CASRETVLPYEQYF

d_call: -
v_call: TRBV4-2
cdr3_length: 14
clone_size: few
j_call: TRBJ1-1
cdr3_nt: TGTGCCAGCAGCCAGGACAGCCTGTACACTGAAGCTTTCTTT
cdr3_aa: CASSQDSLYTEAFF

d_call: -
v_call: TRBV5-1
cdr3_length: 13
clone_size: -
j_call: TRBJ2-7
cdr3_nt: TGCGCCAGCAGAGATCCTCAGGGAGGCGAGCAGTACTTC
cdr3_aa: CASRDPQGGEQYF

d_call: TRBD2
v_call: TRBV30
cdr3_length: 15
clone_size: -
j_call: TRBJ2-3
cdr3_nt: TGTGCCTGGTCCCGACTAGCGGGAGAGGCAGATACGCAGTATTTT
cdr3_aa: CAWSRLAGEADTQYF

d_call: -
v_call: TRBV7-8
cdr3_length: 16
clone_size: once
j_call: TRBJ1-2
cdr3_nt: TGTGCCAGCAGCTTAGTTGCAGGGATGGGTAACTATGGCTACACCTTC
cdr3_aa: CASSLVAGMGNYGYTF

d_call: TRBD1
v_call: TRBV9
cdr3_length: 13
clone_size: once
j_call: TRBJ2-7
cdr3_nt: TGTGCCAGCAGCAGACAGGGGTCCTACGAGCAGTACTTC
cdr3_aa: CASSRQGSYEQYF

d_call: TRBD1
v_call: TRBV14
cdr3_length: 15
clone_size: -
j_call: TRBJ1-6
cdr3_nt: TGTGCCAGCAGCCAAGAGGGACAGTGGGATTCACCCCTCCACTTT
cdr3_aa: CASSQEGQWDSPLHF

d_call: TRBD2
v_call: TRBV11-2
cdr3_length: 15
clone_size: -
j_call: TRBJ2-1
cdr3_nt: TGTGCCAGCAGCTTATTTTCAGCGGGAGAATTGGAACAGTTCTTC
cdr3_aa: CASSLFSAGELEQFF

d_call: TRBD1
v_call: TRBV5-1
cdr3_length: 15
clone_size: -
j_call: TRBJ1-1
cdr3_nt: TGCGCCAGCAGCTTGACGGGGACAGGGGACACTGAAGCTTTCTTT
cdr3_aa: CASSLTGTGDTEAFF

d_call: -
v_call: TRBV4-3
cdr3_length: 16
clone_size: few
j_call: TRBJ2-5
cdr3_nt: TGCGCCAGCAGCCAAGTCTTTACCGGGAGTGTGGAGACCCAGTACTTC
cdr3_aa: CASSQVFTGSVETQYF

d_call: TRBD2
v_call: TRBV19
cdr3_length: 15
clone_size: -
j_call: TRBJ2-2
cdr3_nt: TGTGCCAGTCAGTCAAGCCGGGAGGACACCGGGGAGCTGTTTTTT
cdr3_aa: CASQSSREDTGELFF

d_call: TRBD1
v_call: TRBV19
cdr3_length: 15
clone_size: -
j_call: TRBJ1-2
cdr3_nt: TGTGCCAGTAGTGGATTAAGACAGGGCTTCTATGGCTACACCTTC
cdr3_aa: CASSGLRQGFYGYTF

d_call: -
v_call: TRBV6-5
cdr3_length: 14
clone_size: -
j_call: TRBJ2-3
cdr3_nt: TGTGCCAGCACCTGGGGCGGTAGCACAGATACGCAGTATTTT
cdr3_aa: CASTWGGSTDTQYF

d_call: -
v_call: TRBV4-3
cdr3_length: 16
clone_size: -
j_call: TRBJ2-1
cdr3_nt: TGCGCCAGCAGCCAGGATAGCGGAGGCTCCTACAATGAGCAGTTCTTC
cdr3_aa: CASSQDSGGSYNEQFF

d_call: TRBD2
v_call: TRBV28
cdr3_length: 17
clone_size: -
j_call: TRBJ2-1
cdr3_nt: TGTGCCAGCAGAACTATCCGGACTAGCGGGAGGGTGAATGAGCAGTTCTTC
cdr3_aa: CASRTIRTSGRVNEQFF

d_call: -
v_call: TRBV7-9
cdr3_length: 10
clone_size: once
j_call: TRBJ1-2
cdr3_nt: TGTGCCAGCAGCTTAGAGGAGAATACCTTC
cdr3_aa: CASSLEENTF

d_call: -
v_call: TRBV5-4
cdr3_length: 14
clone_size: -
j_call: TRBJ2-7
cdr3_nt: TGTGCCAGCAGCGTGAGTGAGGGTCCGTACGAGCAGTACTTC
cdr3_aa: CASSVSEGPYEQYF

d_call: TRBD2
v_call: TRBV7-9
cdr3_length: 15
clone_size: -
j_call: TRBJ2-5
cdr3_nt: TGTGCCAGCAGCTTAAATCTGCGGGAGCAGGAGACCCAGTACTTC
cdr3_aa: CASSLNLREQETQYF

d_call: TRBD1
v_call: TRBV29-1
cdr3_length: 16
clone_size: once
j_call: TRBJ2-3
cdr3_nt: TGCAGCGTTGATCATTCCGGGACAGCTAGCACAGATACGCAGTATTTT
cdr3_aa: CSVDHSGTASTDTQYF

d_call: TRBD2
v_call: TRBV5-1
cdr3_length: 13
clone_size: few
j_call: TRBJ2-7
cdr3_nt: TGCGCCAGCAGCTTCAGCGGGAACTACGAGCAGTACTTC
cdr3_aa: CASSFSGNYEQYF

d_call: TRBD1
v_call: TRBV19
cdr3_length: 16
clone_size: -
j_call: TRBJ2-3
cdr3_nt: TGTGCCAGTAGTAAGGACAGGGCTACTAGCACAGATACGCAGTATTTT
cdr3_aa: CASSKDRATSTDTQYF

d_call: TRBD2
v_call: TRBV19
cdr3_length: 16
clone_size: -
j_call: TRBJ2-1
cdr3_nt: TGTGCCAGTAGTATAGTACCGGCGGGAGTCTCCAATGAGCAGTTCTTC
cdr3_aa: CASSIVPAGVSNEQFF

d_call: TRBD1
v_call: TRBV7-2
cdr3_length: 15
clone_size: -
j_call: TRBJ1-1
cdr3_nt: TGTGCCAGCAGCTTGGGGTCTGACAGGGACACTGAAGCTTTCTTT
cdr3_aa: CASSLGSDRDTEAFF

d_call: -
v_call: TRBV29-1
cdr3_length: 16
clone_size: -
j_call: TRBJ2-1
cdr3_nt: TGCAGCGTTGCGGCAGGGGGCCAGCGGGGCTACAATGAGCAGTTCTTC
cdr3_aa: CSVAAGGQRGYNEQFF

d_call: TRBD1
v_call: TRBV25-1
cdr3_length: 14
clone_size: -
j_call: TRBJ1-2
cdr3_nt: TGTGCCAGCAGTGAAACTGGGACAGTTAGGGGCTACACCTTC
cdr3_aa: CASSETGTVRGYTF

d_call: -
v_call: TRBV9
cdr3_length: 16
clone_size: -
j_call: TRBJ2-2
cdr3_nt: TGTGCCAGCAGCGTAGGTGGCAGGACAAACACCGGGGAGCTGTTTTTT
cdr3_aa: CASSVGGRTNTGELFF

d_call: -
v_call: TRBV6-1
cdr3_length: 13
clone_size: -
j_call: TRBJ1-1
cdr3_nt: TGTGCCTCGCAGGCGGGGATAGACACTGAAGCTTTCTTT
cdr3_aa: CASQAGIDTEAFF

d_call: TRBD2
v_call: TRBV5-8
cdr3_length: 16
clone_size: -
j_call: TRBJ2-3
cdr3_nt: TGTGCCAGCAGCTTCCCGACTAGCGTGGGCACAGATACGCAGTATTTT
cdr3_aa: CASSFPTSVGTDTQYF

d_call: -
v_call: TRBV27
cdr3_length: 15
clone_size: -
j_call: TRBJ2-2
cdr3_nt: TGTGCCAGCAGTTTTCAAGTGACAGCTAACGGGGAGCTGTTTTTT
cdr3_aa: CASSFQVTANGELFF